The T cell receptor beta chain under discussion was sequenced for a study of T-cell reconstitution after alpha-beta-depleted transplantation in children. General study findings and limits: Reportedly, roughly two months post-transplant, alpha-beta T cells arose from several hundred expanded graft clones. A year had passed since transplant, and T-cell counts and diversity by then came mostly from newly produced T cells. The study traced high day-60 TCRbeta diversity in some patients to surviving recipient T cells and thymic progenitors.

TCRbeta library construction was performed incorporating unique molecular identifiers. TCRdb re-called the PCR reads with MiXCR, one entry per CDR3 protein. The data show about 120,000 distinct CDR3 sequences, roughly 23% seen once. Many counts were recorded for this clonotype. Its antigen is unidentified. The V gene's germline CDR1 is SGHKS and CDR2 YYEKEE (reference sequence). Trimming cost V 0 bases and J 3 bases; bases outside gene matches: 10. The CDR3 extends over 18 amino acids. Material: PBMCs, mostly from graft donor cells, obtained 180 days after TCRalphabeta/CD19-depleted stem cell transplant. The chain uses TRBV5-5 and TRBJ2-1; 9 bases are a match to TRBD1. The receptor comes from a male patient aged 2-15 years who had a stem cell transplant for chronic granulomatous disease, so the T cells may come from the graft donor. CDR3 coding DNA: TGTGCCAGCAGCTTGGTTTATACGCCGGGACAGGGCTACAATGAGCAGTTCTTC. Its translation: CASSLVYTPGQGYNEQFF.